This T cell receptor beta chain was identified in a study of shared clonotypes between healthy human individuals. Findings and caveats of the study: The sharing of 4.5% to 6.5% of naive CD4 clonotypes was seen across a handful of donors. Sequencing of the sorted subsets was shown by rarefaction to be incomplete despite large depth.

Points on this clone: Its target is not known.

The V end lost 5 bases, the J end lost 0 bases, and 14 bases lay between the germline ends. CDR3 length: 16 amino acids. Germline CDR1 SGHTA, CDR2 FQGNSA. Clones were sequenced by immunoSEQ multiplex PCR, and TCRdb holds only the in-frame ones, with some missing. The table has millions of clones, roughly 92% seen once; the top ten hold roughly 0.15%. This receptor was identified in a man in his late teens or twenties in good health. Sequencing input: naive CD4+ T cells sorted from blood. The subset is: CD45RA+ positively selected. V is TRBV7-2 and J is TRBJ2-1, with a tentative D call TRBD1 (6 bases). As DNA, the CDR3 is TGTGCCAGCAGCCTAGGACAGAAGAGCTCCTACAATGAGCAGTTCTTC. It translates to CASSLGQKSSYNEQFF.